Below, one T cell receptor (beta chain) is given with its context. Genomic DNA yielded TCR beta CDR3, amplified by two-round multiplex PCR. Primers (each specific to one TRBV or TRBJ gene) were used in first-round PCR. In TCRdb, the multiplex PCR reads were re-called with MiXCR into one record per CDR3 protein. The sample shows fewer than 40,000 distinct CDR3 sequences, 48% of them seen only once. The data are from a study of prognosis after radiotherapy for stage I lung cancer. The V and J ends lost 1 base and 3 bases respectively, with 13 bases between them. The CDR3 is 16 residues long. Germline V gives CDR1 SGHDT, CDR2 YYEEEE.

The V and J genes are TRBV5-6 and TRBJ2-2; TRBD1 is a possible D gene (6 bases). The sequencing used PBMCs, collected before or after stereotactic body radiation therapy (not recorded which). The origin of this receptor is a donor aged 50 or older with non-small cell lung cancer. In DNA form, the CDR3 reads TGTGCCAGCAGCTTGTGTTCAGGGACACACACCGGGGAGCTGTTTTTT. It is translated as CASSLCSGTHTGELFF.